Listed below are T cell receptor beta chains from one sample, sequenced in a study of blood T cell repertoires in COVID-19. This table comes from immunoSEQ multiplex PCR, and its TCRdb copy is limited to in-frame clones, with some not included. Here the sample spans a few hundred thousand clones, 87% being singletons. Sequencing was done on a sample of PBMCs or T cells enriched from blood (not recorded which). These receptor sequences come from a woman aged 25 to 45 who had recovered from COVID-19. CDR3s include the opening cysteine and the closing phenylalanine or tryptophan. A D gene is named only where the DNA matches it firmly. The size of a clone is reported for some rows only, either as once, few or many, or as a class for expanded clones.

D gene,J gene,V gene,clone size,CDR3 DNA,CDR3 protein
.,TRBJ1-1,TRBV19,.,TGTGCCAGTAGTTTCCCCTCCCGGCCGGGGGGGCAGGTCGACACTGAAGCTTTCTTT,CASSFPSRPGGQVDTEAFF
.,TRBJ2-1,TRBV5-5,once,TGTGCCAGCAGCTTGGACCAAGGGAGAGGTAGCGAGCAGTTCTTC,CASSLDQGRGSEQFF
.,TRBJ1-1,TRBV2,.,TGTGCCAGCAGTGAAGCGCTTAGGGTAGGGAGCACTGAAGCTTTCTTT,CASSEALRVGSTEAFF
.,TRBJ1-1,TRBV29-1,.,TGCAGCGTTGACCTAGGGAGCATGAACACTGAAGCTTTCTTT,CSVDLGSMNTEAFF
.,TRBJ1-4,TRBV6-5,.,TGTGCCAGCAGTTATTTGGCTGGTAATGAAAAACTGTTTTTT,CASSYLAGNEKLFF
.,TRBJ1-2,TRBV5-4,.,TGTGCCAGCAGCTCCCGCGGCCAGGGAGGGTATGGCTACACCTTC,CASSSRGQGGYGYTF
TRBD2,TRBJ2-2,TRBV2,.,TGTGCCAGCAGTGAAGTGGCGGGGGGTGCCGGGGAGCTGTTTTTT,CASSEVAGGAGELFF
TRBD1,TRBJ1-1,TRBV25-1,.,TGTGCCAGCAGTGATATGACAGGGCCCGGTAGGGCTGAAGCTTTCTTT,CASSDMTGPGRAEAFF
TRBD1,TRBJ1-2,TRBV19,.,TGTGCCAGTAGTATTGGGAACAGGGGAGACTATGGCTACACCTTC,CASSIGNRGDYGYTF
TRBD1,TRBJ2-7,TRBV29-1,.,TGCAGCGTAACGACAGGGGGAAGGGGCGAGCAGTACTTC,CSVTTGGRGEQYF
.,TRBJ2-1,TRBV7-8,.,TGTGCCAGCAGCCCCCCTGGGGCGATGGAGCAGTTCTTC,CASSPPGAMEQFF
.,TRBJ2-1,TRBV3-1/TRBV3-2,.,TGTGCCAGCAGCCAAGATTTGGCTAGCGATGAGCAGTTCTTC,CASSQDLASDEQFF
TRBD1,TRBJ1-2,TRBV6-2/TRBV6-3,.,TGTGCCAGCAGCTCACCTCGGGACAGGGCTTTTCAGGGCTACACCTTC,CASSSPRDRAFQGYTF
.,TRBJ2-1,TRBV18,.,TGTGCCAGCTCACCAAGGACTTTCCCCCCAATTGAGCAGTTCTTC,CASSPRTFPPIEQFF
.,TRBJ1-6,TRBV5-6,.,TGTGCCAGCAGCTTGTACAGGGCCAGCTCCTATAATTCACCCCTCCACTTT,CASSLYRASSYNSPLHF
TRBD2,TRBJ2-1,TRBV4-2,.,TGTGCCAGCAGCCAAGGTTTTTATTGGTACGGGTTTAGTGGGGGGGAGTACAATGAGCAGTTCTTC,CASSQGFYWYGFSGGEYNEQFF
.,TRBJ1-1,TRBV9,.,TGTGCCAGCAGCGTAGGGGGTGCGGGAAGGACTGAAGCTTTCTTT,CASSVGGAGRTEAFF
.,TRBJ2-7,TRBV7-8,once,TGTGCCAGCAACCAACGACGGGGAAGTGATGAGCAGTACTTC,CASNQRRGSDEQYF
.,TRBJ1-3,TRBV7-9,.,TGTGCCAGCAGCCCCCGGACGGAGGGTAGCTCTGGAAACACCATATATTTT,CASSPRTEGSSGNTIYF
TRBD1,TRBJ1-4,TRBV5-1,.,TGCGCCAGCAGCCGGGACAGAGATAATGAAAAACTGTTTTTT,CASSRDRDNEKLFF
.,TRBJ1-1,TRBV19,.,TGTGCCAGTAGTATAGATCGGGAGAGGAACACTGAAGCTTTCTTT,CASSIDRERNTEAFF
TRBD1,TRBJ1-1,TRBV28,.,TGTGCCAGCAGTTCCGGGACAGGGAGAGGCACTGAAGCTTTCTTT,CASSSGTGRGTEAFF
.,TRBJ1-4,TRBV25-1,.,TGTGCCAGCAGTGAATGGGCAGCTGCAACTAATGAAAAACTGTTTTTT,CASSEWAAATNEKLFF
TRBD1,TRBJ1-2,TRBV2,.,TGTGCCAGCAGTGACAGGGGGTTTGGCTACACCTTC,CASSDRGFGYTF
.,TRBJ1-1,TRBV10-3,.,TGTGCCATCAGTGAGTCAGCGAACCCCAGGGACACTGAAGCTTTCTTT,CAISESANPRDTEAFF